This T cell receptor (beta chain) was recorded in a study of high-grade serous ovarian cancer treatment subgroups. Study context: Mean per sample: approximately 14,000 reads, thousands of unique TCR beta rearrangements. Overall study results and limits: Tumors within one patient showed repertoire similarity of about 0.095 to 0.79.

Sequencing used immunoSEQ multiplex PCR; TCRdb keeps in-frame clones, though not all of them. The table shows around 3,200 clones, with roughly 63% occurring only once. V lost 1 base, J lost 1 base, and 13 bases lay in between. The CDR3 has 15 amino acids. Germline V gene data show CDR1 as SQVTM and CDR2 as ANQGSEA. On this clone itself: Its antigen is unknown.

The tumor samples were collected prior to definitive surgery or chemotherapy. The V and J genes are TRBV29-1 and TRBJ1-1, with D unclear. This sequence was found in a human donor with high-grade serous ovarian cancer. Specimen: tumor tissue. The CDR3 DNA reads TGCAGCGTTGAAGTGCCAGGAGCAAAGAACACTGAAGCTTTCTTT. Amino acid sequence: CSVEVPGAKNTEAFF.